These 15 T cell receptor beta chains were all obtained from the same sample, sequenced in a study of cytotoxic CD8 clonotypes in ibrutinib-treated CLL (dated by TCRdb to about 2021). The library was generated by the immunoSEQ multiplex PCR assay. What TCRdb holds here is the immuneACCESS table cut down to in-frame rearrangements. Part of the clones is not present; checked against another copy, under half of the missing clones reflect an unresolved V gene, and the others are unexplained. Within this sample are 130,000 to 150,000 clones, with 79% of them counted one time only. The ten largest clonotypes hold 9.5% to 15% of the sample. This specimen's time point label, interpreted: more than 10 months on ibrutinib. The input for sequencing was PBMCs, taken after 12 months of ibrutinib treatment. The receptors derive from a human donor with chronic lymphocytic leukemia.

The J gene is TRBJ2-1, the V gene TRBV14; the match to TRBD2 covers 9 bases. Germline-derived CDR1 and CDR2 are SGHDN and FVKESK. The CDR3 sequence is 17 residues long. V trimming: 1 base; J trimming: 6 bases; junction bases outside the gene matches: 10. CDR3 region: CASSQAAGGRALNEQFF. The CDR3 DNA follows: TGTGCCAGCAGCCAAGCCGCAGGCGGGAGGGCCCTCAATGAGCAGTTCTTC.

This clone was observed a handful of times. The chain recombines TRBV5-4 with TRBJ1-1; D not resolved. Germline V gives CDR1 SGHNT, CDR2 YYREEE (reference sequence). There are 13 residues in the CDR3. The V and J ends lost 9 bases and 5 bases respectively, with 17 bases between them. The CDR3 here is CATQVRGETEAFF. DNA of the CDR3: TGTGCCACCCAGGTACGTGGGGAGACTGAAGCTTTCTTT.

This clone has only one observation. The V gene is TRBV27, the J gene TRBJ2-3; 14 bases line up with TRBD2. Trimming took 8 bases from V and 4 from J; bases not matched to a gene: 5. CDR3 length: 15 residues. The germline V gene has CDR1 MNHEY and CDR2 SMNVEV (reference sequence). In DNA, the CDR3 is TGTGCCAGCTCCCCGGGACTAGCGGGAGCAGATACGCAGTATTTT. This translates into CASSPGLAGADTQYF.

V gene TRBV13 combines with J gene TRBJ2-7; TRBD1 aligns across 9 bases. CDR1 is PRHDT and CDR2 is FYEKMQ in the germline V gene (reference sequence). With V trimmed by 4 bases and J by 2 bases, 0 bases remained unmatched. The CDR3 is 13 amino acids. CDR3 sequence (DNA): TGTGCCAGCAGCTGGGACAGGGCCTACGAGCAGTACTTC. This translates into CASSWDRAYEQYF.

This chain links TRBV4-2 with TRBJ2-5, with 7 bases lining up with TRBD2. The CDR3 is 14 residues long. V trimming: 3 bases; J trimming: 4 bases; junction bases outside the gene matches: 5. Germline V gene lookup returns CDR1 LGHNA and CDR2 YNFKEQ. The CDR3 spells CASSQGGYAETQYF. In DNA, the CDR3 is TGTGCCAGCAGCCAGGGGGGGTATGCAGAGACCCAGTACTTC.

J is TRBJ2-1 and V is TRBV6-1; 7 nucleotides align to TRBD2. CDR3 length equals 16 residues. From germline, CDR1 is MNHNS and CDR2 SASEGT. After removal of 4 bases from V and 2 bases from J, the junction contained 8 bases not matched to a gene. The CDR3 nucleotides are TGTGCCAGCAGTGTACTAGCGAGAAATACCTACAATGAGCAGTTCTTC. Protein sequence: CASSVLARNTYNEQFF.

The genes are TRBV11-1 and TRBJ2-1, with no clear D. Trimming left V 5 bases short and J 2 bases short, with 13 bases between. The CDR3 has 15 residues. Germline assignment: CDR1 SGHAT and CDR2 FQDESV (reference sequence). CDR3 bases: TGTGCCAGCAGCCCCAGCGAGAGGCCCTACAATGAGCAGTTCTTC. Amino acid sequence: CASSPSERPYNEQFF.

The V call is TRBV19, the J call TRBJ1-4; TRBD1 matches at 8 bases. Germline CDR1 reads LNHDA; CDR2 reads SQIVND (reference sequence). The CDR3 contains 15 residues. Trimming removed 5 bases from V and 7 bases from J; junction bases left unmatched: 9. In nucleotides, the CDR3 is TGTGCCAGTAGTCGAGACAGGGGTGAGGCTGAAAAACTGTTTTTT. Amino acid sequence: CASSRDRGEAEKLFF.

This clone showed up just once. V gene TRBV18 combines with J gene TRBJ2-1; 11 bases agree with TRBD2. V gave up 5 bases and J gave up 3 bases; unmatched junction bases: 3. Germline V CDR1 and CDR2: KGHSH, LQKENI. The CDR3 runs to 15 residues. The CDR3 is CASSELAGVYNEQFF. Written as DNA, the CDR3 is TGTGCCAGCTCAGAACTAGCGGGAGTCTACAATGAGCAGTTCTTC.

This clone was recorded a few times. The rearrangement joins TRBV5-1 to TRBJ2-1, with 12 bases matching TRBD2. In germline, CDR1 is SGHRS, CDR2 YFSETQ. The length of the CDR3 is 18 residues. The trim removed 2 bases at V and 3 bases at J, leaving 9 bases unmatched. The CDR3 region is CASSLGLAGGPYYNEQFF. The CDR3 coding sequence is TGCGCCAGCAGCTTAGGTCTAGCGGGAGGGCCGTACTACAATGAGCAGTTCTTC.

The chain joins TRBV30 to TRBJ2-2, with a weak D call TRBD2 (5 bases). V gave up 0 bases and J gave up 5 bases, with 7 bases separating them. CDR3 length equals 13 residues. Looked up from germline, CDR1 is GTSNPN and CDR2 is SVGIG (reference sequence). In DNA, the CDR3 is TGTGCCTGGAGTGTACTAGGAACCGGGGAGCTGTTTTTT. Protein sequence: CAWSVLGTGELFF.

This chain connects TRBV7-2 to TRBJ2-1; D uncertain. Germline CDR1 reads SGHTA; CDR2 reads FQGNSA. V dropped 5 bases and J dropped 5 bases, with 13 bases sitting between them. This CDR3 is built from 14 residues. In DNA, the CDR3 is TGTGCCAGCAGCCTTCCCCGTACGGACAATGAGCAGTTCTTC. Translated, it gives CASSLPRTDNEQFF.

The chain recombines TRBV9 with TRBJ2-1; D is unresolved. Germline assignment: CDR1 SGDLS and CDR2 YYNGEE. CDR3 length: 12 residues. The ends were cut back, 4 bases at V and 8 bases at J, with 10 bases in the middle. CDR3 residues: CASSPLRDEQFF. In nucleotides, the CDR3 is TGTGCCAGCAGCCCCCTCCGGGATGAGCAGTTCTTC.

This clone was observed a few times. The chain employs TRBV7-9 and TRBJ2-5; D is ambiguous. V gave up 5 bases and J gave up 2 bases, with 12 bases separating them. The CDR3 spans 14 residues. Looked up from germline, CDR1 is SEHNR and CDR2 is FQNEAQ (reference sequence). CDR3 in amino acids: CASSPRRSQETQYF. The CDR3, as DNA: TGTGCCAGCAGCCCACGCCGCTCACAAGAGACCCAGTACTTC. Full variable domain (missing parts from reference TRBV7-9 and TRBJ2-5): DTGVSQNPRHKITKRGQNVTFRCDPISEHNRLYWYRQTLGQGPEFLTYFQNEAQLEKSRLLSDRFSAERPKGSFSTLEIQRTEQGDSAMYLCASSPRRSQETQYFGPGTRLLVL.

The V gene is TRBV18, the J gene TRBJ1-1, with TRBD1 matching over 7 bases. The CDR3 runs 18 residues. The trim removed 3 bases at V and 5 bases at J, leaving 18 bases unmatched. The germline CDR1 and CDR2 sequences are KGHSH and LQKENI. CDR3 in DNA: TGTGCCAGCTCACCCATAAGACAGGGAGGGCCCTCTACGACTGAAGCTTTCTTT. Its translation: CASSPIRQGGPSTTEAFF.